This paragraph covers one TCR beta chain sequence. Per the original methods: Estimation of nucleated cell counts was performed using reference gene primer amplification. This table comes from immunoSEQ multiplex PCR, and its TCRdb copy is limited to in-frame clones, with some not included. The DNA was the basis for D and trimming; V, J and clone size are from that table. In the table there are about 70,000 clones, around 85% of which are singletons. These data originate in a study of blood T cell repertoires in COVID-19. About the study: Donors in the United States, Italy and Spain gave samples during acute or convalescent COVID-19. In each case, the material was cDNA or gDNA derived from T cells, B-cell-depleted T cells, or PBMCs.

Sequencing was performed on peripheral blood. This receptor was obtained from a human donor in a cohort sampled during active COVID-19.

CDR3 residues: CASNRQGSMNTEAFF. CDR3 DNA: TGTGCCAGCAATAGACAGGGGTCCATGAACACTGAAGCTTTCTTT. The chain is built from TRBV6-5 and TRBJ1-1; 8 positions agree with TRBD1. Germline V CDR1 and CDR2: MNHEY, SVGAGI. The CDR3 is 15 residues long. V was clipped by 7 bases and J by 0 bases; unmatched bases: 7.